One and the same sample provided the 30 T cell receptor beta chains below, sequenced in a study of blood T cell repertoires in COVID-19. Clones were read by immunoSEQ multiplex PCR, and TCRdb kept only the in-frame ones, dropping some. In the table there are just under 100,000 clones, 86% of which are singletons. The sample was peripheral blood. These receptors all come from a woman aged 60-75 years in a cohort sampled during active or convalescent COVID-19.

This chain connects TRBV3-1 (or the pseudogene TRBV3-2) to TRBJ2-5; TRBD2 matches at 8 bases. CDR3 size: 16 residues. The V gene end was trimmed by 2 bases and the J gene end by 5 bases; junction bases not matched to a gene: 10. The germline V gene encodes CDR1 LGHDT and CDR2 YNNKEL (reference sequence). The CDR3 here is CASSQPPGGGLETQYF. CDR3 coding DNA: TGTGCCAGCAGCCAACCCCCTGGCGGGGGGTTGGAGACCCAGTACTTC.

This chain links TRBV9 with TRBJ2-2; the D gene is possibly TRBD2 (6 bases). The CDR3 contains 16 residues. Per germline, CDR1 SGDLS and CDR2 YYNGEE. The V and J ends lost 4 bases and 0 bases respectively, with 13 bases between them. The CDR3 nucleotides read TGTGCCAGCAGCCGCTCCGGGACTTCGAACACCGGGGAGCTGTTTTTT. As protein: CASSRSGTSNTGELFF. The complete variable domain, with remaining parts taken from reference TRBV9 and TRBJ2-2, reads DSGVTQTPKHLITATGQRVTLRCSPRSGDLSVYWYQQSLDQGLQFLIQYYNGEERAKGNILERFSAQQFPDLHSELNLSSLELGDSALYFCASSRSGTSNTGELFFGEGSRLTVL.

The V gene is TRBV9, the J gene TRBJ1-3; D is possibly TRBD1 (6 bases). Per germline, CDR1 SGDLS and CDR2 YYNGEE. The CDR3 length is 12 residues. V gave up 3 bases and J gave up 11 bases, with 12 bases separating them. The CDR3 loop reads CASSALGGPIYF. DNA of the CDR3: TGTGCCAGCAGCGCCTTAGGGGGTCCCATATATTTT.

The rearrangement uses TRBV24-1 and TRBJ2-5; 7 nucleotides line up with TRBD1. The length of the CDR3 is 14 residues. Germline CDR1 KGHDR, CDR2 SFDVKD. J was trimmed by 2 bases and V by 4 bases; bases with no gene match: 3. The DNA of the CDR3 is TGTGCCACCAGTGACCCGACAGGGCAAGAGACCCAGTACTTC. Translated, it gives CATSDPTGQETQYF.

V and J are TRBV2 and TRBJ2-2; a possible D gene is TRBD1 (6 bases). V lost 5 bases and J lost 7, with 17 bases in between. CDR3 size: 15 residues. Germline V gives CDR1 SNHLY, CDR2 FYNNEI. DNA for the CDR3: TGTGCCAGCAGTCCCCCGGGACAAGGGTTCGGGGAGCTGTTTTTT. Protein: CASSPPGQGFGELFF. Full variable domain (remainder filled in from reference TRBV2 and TRBJ2-2): EPEVTQTPSHQVTQMGQEVILRCVPISNHLYFYWYRQILGQKVEFLVSFYNNEISEKSEIFDDQFSVERPDGSNFTLKIRSTKLEDSAMYFCASSPPGQGFGELFFGEGSRLTVL.

The rearrangement links TRBV14 to TRBJ2-2; the D is unclear. The ends were cut back, 4 bases at V and 9 bases at J, with 12 bases in the middle. The CDR3 runs to 13 residues. Germline V gene sequence: CDR1 SGHDN, CDR2 FVKESK. CDR3 protein: CASSPRDFRELFF. Here the CDR3 DNA reads TGTGCCAGCAGCCCTCGCGACTTCAGGGAGCTGTTTTTT.

This clone is a singleton in its sample. The chain is built from TRBV28 and TRBJ2-4, with 7 bases identical to TRBD1. The J segment lost 0 bases and the V segment lost 3 bases, leaving 5 bases of the junction unmatched. The CDR3 is made up of 16 amino acids. CDR1 and CDR2 from the germline V gene are MDHEN and SYDVKM. The CDR3 region has the DNA TGTGCCAGCAGTTTCGACAGGGCCTTAGCCAAAAACATTCAGTACTTC. It is translated as CASSFDRALAKNIQYF.

This chain uses TRBV7-8 with TRBJ2-7; TRBD1 might be the D (5 bases). V lost 8 bases, J lost 2 bases, and 7 bases lay in between. This CDR3 contains 11 residues. Germline CDR1 reads SGHVS; CDR2 reads FQNEAQ. CDR3 sequence reads: CASGQTYEQYF. The DNA of the CDR3 is TGTGCCAGCGGACAAACCTACGAGCAGTACTTC.

V usage is TRBV30 and J usage is TRBJ1-1; no reliable D call. Germline-derived CDR1 and CDR2 are GTSNPN and SVGIG (reference sequence). The V end lost 2 bases, the J end lost 0 bases, and 4 bases lay between the germline ends. The CDR3 sequence is 12 residues long. The CDR3 spells CAWSYMNTEAFF. In nucleotides, the CDR3 is TGTGCCTGGAGTTATATGAACACTGAAGCTTTCTTT.

This clone was detected only a few times. The V and J genes are TRBV24-1 and TRBJ2-7; 10 bases fit TRBD1. CDR3 length: 15 amino acids. Trimming at V came to 3 bases and at J to 2 bases, leaving 3 bases not matched to a gene. CDR1 and CDR2 (germline): KGHDR, SFDVKD. CDR3: CATSDPGQGAYEQYF. The CDR3, as DNA: TGTGCCACCAGTGATCCCGGACAGGGGGCCTACGAGCAGTACTTC.

This clone was observed a single time. CDR3 sequence: CASSGRSYEQYF. DNA of the CDR3: TGTGCCAGCAGCGGGCGCTCCTACGAGCAGTACTTC. The rearrangement joins TRBV7-9 to TRBJ2-7; D remains ambiguous. Trimming shortened V by 5 bases and J by 0 bases, and 5 bases separated the two germline ends. CDR1 and CDR2 from the germline V gene are SEHNR and FQNEAQ (reference sequence). CDR3 length equals 12 residues.

This chain joins TRBV15 and TRBJ1-2; D gene unclear. Trimming removed 1 base from V and 2 bases from J, with 5 bases in between. The length of the CDR3 is 13 residues. In germline, CDR1 is LNHNV, CDR2 YYDKDF (reference sequence). The CDR3 nucleotides read TGTGCCACCAGCAGAGTCGGGAACTATGGCTACACCTTC. This translates into CATSRVGNYGYTF.

This clone was counted a few times. This CDR3 reads CASSLSPGTGNHEQYF. The CDR3 DNA sequence: TGTGCCAGCAGCTTATCCCCCGGGACAGGGAACCACGAGCAGTACTTC. The V and J genes are TRBV7-6 and TRBJ2-7; 9 bases are shared with TRBD1. Germline CDR1 SGHVS, CDR2 FNYEAQ. V lost 2 bases, J lost 5 bases, and 10 bases stayed unmatched. This CDR3 spans 16 amino acids.

The chain recombines TRBV7-9 with TRBJ1-1; tentatively, D is TRBD1 (6 bases). Germline V CDR1 and CDR2: SEHNR, FQNEAQ (reference sequence). The V gene lost 6 bases and the J gene lost 5 bases, with 19 bases spanning the gap. The CDR3 covers 15 residues. The CDR3 region is CASSRIGEGVTEAFF. CDR3 coding DNA: TGTGCCAGCAGTCGTATCGGGGAGGGGGTTACTGAAGCTTTCTTT. Looking up the rest from reference TRBV7-9 and TRBJ1-1 gives the full variable domain: DTGVSQNPRHKITKRGQNVTFRCDPISEHNRLYWYRQTLGQGPEFLTYFQNEAQLEKSRLLSDRFSAERPKGSFSTLEIQRTEQGDSAMYLCASSRIGEGVTEAFFGQGTRLTVV.

The V and J genes are TRBV28 and TRBJ1-2; D not resolved. The CDR3 has 15 amino acids. The germline gives CDR1 MDHEN, CDR2 SYDVKM. V was trimmed by 5 bases and J by 3 bases, leaving 16 bases between them. CDR3 DNA: TGTGCCAGCAGTCCCCTTGGGCACCTCGACTATGGCTACACCTTC. Translating it yields CASSPLGHLDYGYTF.

The chain couples TRBV15 to TRBJ2-3, with TRBD2 as a possible D gene (6 bases). V was shortened by 3 bases and J by 5 bases, with 12 bases between the two germline ends. Germline assignment: CDR1 LNHNV and CDR2 YYDKDF (reference sequence). The CDR3 totals 14 residues. Here the CDR3 reads CATSSETRGDTQYF. CDR3 DNA: TGTGCCACCAGCAGCGAGACTAGGGGAGATACGCAGTATTTT.

This clone was seen a single time. V usage is TRBV29-1 and J usage is TRBJ1-1; D is unresolved. The length of the CDR3 is 11 residues. CDR1 is SQVTM and CDR2 is ANQGSEA in the germline V gene. Trimming removed 6 bases at V and 2 bases at J, with 7 bases between. The CDR3 sequence: CSVVSNTEAFF. In DNA, the CDR3 is TGCAGCGTCGTATCCAACACTGAAGCTTTCTTT.

The V call is TRBV7-6, the J call TRBJ2-7, with 8 positions matching TRBD1. Germline V gene sequence: CDR1 SGHVS, CDR2 FNYEAQ. V trimming: 1 base; J trimming: 6 bases; junction bases outside the gene matches: 2. The length of the CDR3 is 13 residues. CDR3 region: CASSLEQGVEQYF. The CDR3, as DNA: TGTGCCAGCAGCTTAGAACAGGGGGTCGAGCAGTACTTC.

The V gene is TRBV7-3, the J gene TRBJ1-2; 9 bases fit TRBD1. CDR3 length equals 13 residues. V lost 5 bases, J lost 8 bases, and 6 bases stayed unmatched. The germline V gene has CDR1 SGHTA and CDR2 FQGTGA. The CDR3 coding sequence is TGTGCCAGCAGCCTAGACAGGGGGAGGGGCTACACCTTC. Translated: CASSLDRGRGYTF.

This chain uses TRBV30 with TRBJ2-2; 8 bases match TRBD2. CDR3 length: 13 residues. Trimming removed 5 bases from V and 6 bases from J; junction bases left unmatched: 5. The germline V gene encodes CDR1 GTSNPN and CDR2 SVGIG (reference sequence). The DNA for the CDR3 is TGTGCCTGGGGTGCGGGGGGCCCCGGGGAGCTGTTTTTT. Its protein product is CAWGAGGPGELFF.

The rearrangement uses TRBV5-6 and TRBJ2-7, with D perhaps TRBD1 (6 bases). The germline gives CDR1 SGHDT, CDR2 YYEEEE. The V gene lost 3 bases and the J gene lost 6 bases, with 19 bases spanning the gap. The CDR3 has 15 amino acids. CDR3 loop: CASSSTAQGWFEQYF. The CDR3 bases are TGTGCCAGCAGCTCCACGGCACAGGGATGGTTCGAGCAGTACTTC. Full variable domain (outside the CDR3, taken from reference TRBV5-6 and TRBJ2-7): DAGVTQSPTHLIKTRGQQVTLRCSPKSGHDTVSWYQQALGQGPQFIFQYYEEEERQRGNFPDRFSGHQFPNYSSELNVNALLLGDSALYLCASSSTAQGWFEQYFGPGTRLTVT.

The chain uses TRBV2 and TRBJ2-1, with TRBD2 identical over 10 bases. CDR3 length: 16 residues. Germline V CDR1 and CDR2: SNHLY, FYNNEI. V lost 6 bases, J lost 7 bases, and 12 bases stayed unmatched. The chain's CDR3 is CASRRRSGGAANEQFF. The CDR3 coding sequence is TGTGCCAGCAGGAGACGAAGCGGGGGGGCTGCGAATGAGCAGTTCTTC.

The V gene is TRBV7-3, the J gene TRBJ2-2, with a weak D call TRBD1 (6 bases). The CDR3 sequence is 16 residues long. V was trimmed by 5 bases and J by 8 bases, leaving 21 bases between them. The germline CDR1 and CDR2 sequences are SGHTA and FQGTGA. Written as DNA, the CDR3 is TGTGCCAGCAGCCTCGAATTTAGGACAGTAACAGGGGAGCTGTTTTTT. Its translation is CASSLEFRTVTGELFF. The full variable domain, rest sourced from reference TRBV7-3 and TRBJ2-2, is GAGVSQTPSNKVTEKGKYVELRCDPISGHTALYWYRQSLGQGPEFLIYFQGTGAADDSGLPNDRFFAVRPEGSVSTLKIQRTERGDSAVYLCASSLEFRTVTGELFFGEGSRLTVL.

J is TRBJ2-7 and V is TRBV6-5; TRBD2 might be the D (7 bases). The CDR3 covers 11 residues. Trimming shortened V by 8 bases and J by 7 bases, and 12 bases separated the two germline ends. CDR1 is MNHEY, CDR2 SVGAGI, per germline. CDR3 DNA sequence: TGTGCCAGCCGGGGGGCTGGGGAGCAGTACTTC. Residues: CASRGAGEQYF.

The V call is TRBV10-3, the J call TRBJ2-1; 11 bases are shared with TRBD1. Germline V CDR1 and CDR2: ENHRY, SYGVKD. J lost 3 bases, V lost 3 bases, and 4 bases had no gene match. The CDR3 extends over 16 amino acids. The CDR3 bases are TGTGCCATCAGTGATTGGACAGGGGGCTTCTACAATGAGCAGTTCTTC. Translating gives CAISDWTGGFYNEQFF.

V usage is TRBV6-2 or TRBV6-3 and J usage is TRBJ2-1; D perhaps matches TRBD1 (7 bases). Germline values: CDR1 MNHEY, CDR2 SVGEGT. The V end was cut by 4 bases, the J end by 8 bases, with 12 bases between. The CDR3 contains 13 residues. CDR3 residues: CASSWRGPYEQFF. The CDR3 nucleotides read TGTGCCAGCAGTTGGAGGGGGCCATATGAGCAGTTCTTC.

This chain connects TRBV4-1 to TRBJ2-3, with 16 bases aligning to TRBD2. The germline V gene has CDR1 MGHRA and CDR2 YSYEKL. The CDR3 spans 18 residues. V dropped 2 bases and J dropped 3; count of bases not matched to a gene: 5. The CDR3 loop reads CASSQRRGLAGGTDTQYF. In DNA, the CDR3 is TGCGCCAGCAGCCAACGACGGGGACTAGCGGGGGGGACAGATACGCAGTATTTT.

Of note for this clone: One end of the junction fails to match germline, which may point to a read error. V gene TRBV18 combines with J gene TRBJ1-1; TRBD1 agrees at 7 bases. This CDR3 comprises 14 residues. In germline, CDR1 is KGHSH, CDR2 LQKENI. Here the CDR3 DNA reads TGTGCCAGCTCAGACAGGCAGGGGGACACCGAAGCTTTCTTT. It specifies CASSDRQGDTEAFF.

The chain joins TRBV7-3 to TRBJ2-1; D may be TRBD2 (6 bases). This CDR3 is built from 14 residues. Germline V gene sequence: CDR1 SGHTA, CDR2 FQGTGA. Trimming left V 4 bases short and J 0 bases short, with 7 bases between. The chain's CDR3 is CASSWRGSYNEQFF. The CDR3 DNA is TGTGCCAGCAGCTGGAGGGGCTCCTACAATGAGCAGTTCTTC.

The J gene is TRBJ2-2, the V gene TRBV5-6; a weak D match, TRBD2 (5 bases). CDR3 length: 16 amino acids. Germline CDR1 reads SGHDT; CDR2 reads YYEEEE. V was shortened by 2 bases and J by 0 bases, with 11 bases between the two germline ends. CDR3 amino acids: CASSFGRGPNTGELFF. The CDR3 DNA sequence: TGTGCCAGCAGCTTTGGGCGAGGGCCGAACACCGGGGAGCTGTTTTTT.